This entry lists 12 T cell receptor beta chains sequenced from one sample in a study of blood T cell repertoires in COVID-19. Sequenced by immunoSEQ multiplex PCR; TCRdb stores in-frame clones only, minus some. The sample shows about 310,000 clones, 87% of them seen only once. Sequenced input: peripheral blood. Every receptor here comes from a man in his late teens or twenties with active or convalescent COVID-19.

The chain combines TRBV18 with TRBJ1-4, with 9 bases that match TRBD1. V shed 6 bases, J shed 10 bases, and the junction held 9 bases outside the gene matches. The CDR3 has 14 amino acids. CDR1 and CDR2 (germline): KGHSH, LQKENI. The CDR3 DNA sequence: TGTGCCAGCTCCTCCGGGACAGGGCGCGGAAAACTGTTTTTT. Translation: CASSSGTGRGKLFF. The full variable domain, rest sourced from reference TRBV18 and TRBJ1-4, is NAGVMQNPRHLVRRRGQEARLRCSPMKGHSHVYWYRQLPEEGLKFMVYLQKENIIDESGMPKERFSAEFPKEGPSILRIQQVVRGDSAAYFCASSSGTGRGKLFFGSGTQLSVL.

This clone came up once. This chain joins TRBV27 and TRBJ2-5; 9 nucleotides match TRBD1. Germline CDR1 reads MNHEY; CDR2 reads SMNVEV (reference sequence). This CDR3 is built from 17 residues. Trimming cost V 1 base and J 4 bases; bases outside gene matches: 10. In DNA, the CDR3 is TGTGCCAGCAGTTTATTTTACGGACAGGGGATCGGAGAGACCCAGTACTTC. Translating gives CASSLFYGQGIGETQYF.

The V gene is TRBV27, the J gene TRBJ2-7, with 16 bases lining up with TRBD2. Looked up from germline, CDR1 is MNHEY and CDR2 is SMNVEV (reference sequence). Trimming removed 6 bases from V and 4 bases from J; junction bases left unmatched: 9. This CDR3 has 17 amino acids. The CDR3 here is CASRPGTSGRAVYEQYF. The CDR3 DNA reads as TGTGCCAGCAGGCCCGGGACTAGCGGGAGGGCGGTGTACGAGCAGTACTTC.

V gene TRBV21-1 combines with J gene TRBJ1-5. TRBV21-1 is deemed a pseudogene. The length of the CDR3 is 15 residues. The CDR3 DNA reads as TGTGCCAGCAGCAAAGGGGGGGGGCCCAAACAGCCCCAGCATTTT. The encoded protein is CASSKGGGPKQPQHF.

There are a few counts of this clone. The V and J genes are TRBV6-6 and TRBJ1-1, with D possibly TRBD1 on 6 matching bases. The ends were cut back, 6 bases at V and 4 bases at J, with 15 bases in the middle. Germline CDR1 reads MNHNY; CDR2 reads SVGAGI (reference sequence). This CDR3 is built from 14 residues. CDR3 coding DNA: TGTGCCAGCAGAATCTTCAACAGGGCCACTGAAGCTTTCTTT. Protein: CASRIFNRATEAFF.

The chain joins TRBV28 to TRBJ1-6, with TRBD1 as a possible D gene (6 bases). Germline-derived CDR1 and CDR2 are MDHEN and SYDVKM. The CDR3 has 15 amino acids. V lost 3 bases to trimming and J lost 7 bases, with 13 bases between them. For the CDR3, the DNA is TGTGCCAGCAGTTTCGGTGCCAGGGGAAATTCACCCCTCCACTTT. Its translation: CASSFGARGNSPLHF.

The V gene is TRBV28, the J gene TRBJ1-2, with D unclear. V gave up 3 bases and J gave up 7 bases, with 12 bases separating them. Per germline, CDR1 MDHEN and CDR2 SYDVKM. The CDR3 is 13 residues long. CDR3 DNA sequence: TGTGCCAGCAGTTTCAACAGCCGGTCTGGCTACACCTTC. It encodes CASSFNSRSGYTF.

The chain has TRBV19 and TRBJ1-5, with D hard to call. The CDR3 is made up of 14 amino acids. Germline-derived CDR1 and CDR2 are LNHDA and SQIVND (reference sequence). V was cut by 1 base and J by 2 bases, with 6 bases left in between. CDR3 protein: CASSIVEGNQPQHF. CDR3 in DNA: TGTGCCAGTAGTATAGTGGAGGGCAATCAGCCCCAGCATTTT.

The chain joins TRBV19 to TRBJ2-1; D may be TRBD2 (5 bases). CDR3 length: 18 amino acids. Germline V gene lookup returns CDR1 LNHDA and CDR2 SQIVND (reference sequence). The V end was cut by 2 bases, the J end by 5 bases, with 22 bases between. CDR3 in amino acids: CASSISNARGSPHNEQFF. The CDR3 coding sequence is TGTGCCAGTAGTATATCGAACGCACGGGGTTCCCCCCACAATGAGCAGTTCTTC.

The chain is built from TRBV6-4 and TRBJ1-6; weak D call: TRBD1 (5 bases). This CDR3 has 14 residues. Germline V CDR1 and CDR2: MRHNA, SNTAGT. V lost 4 bases, J lost 6 bases, and 10 bases lay in between. DNA for the CDR3: TGTGCCAGCAGTGCCGACAGTACTAATTCACCCCTCCACTTT. This gives the protein CASSADSTNSPLHF.

The V call is TRBV14, the J call TRBJ1-2; D unclear. The CDR3 spans 14 residues. From germline, CDR1 is SGHDN and CDR2 FVKESK. The V gene lost 8 bases and the J gene lost 8 bases, with 21 bases spanning the gap. The CDR3 DNA reads TGTGCCAGCGGTTCCGGGAGGATCTGGAGGGGCTACACCTTC. Encoded protein: CASGSGRIWRGYTF.

The V and J genes are TRBV5-5 and TRBJ2-5; D uncertain. V lost 0 bases to trimming and J lost 2 bases, with 11 bases between them. CDR1 and CDR2 (germline): SGHKS, YYEKEE (reference sequence). This CDR3 comprises 15 residues. Here the CDR3 reads CASSLALLTQETQYF. The CDR3 bases are TGTGCCAGCAGCTTGGCCCTTCTAACGCAAGAGACCCAGTACTTC.